The clone carrying this T cell receptor (beta chain) appeared a single time. The sample originates from a study of blood T cell repertoires in COVID-19. The wider study: Acute and convalescent COVID-19 specimens originated in the United States, Italy and Spain.

Sequenced by immunoSEQ multiplex PCR; TCRdb stores in-frame clones only, minus some. This table has about 170,000 clones, around four fifths appearing once. The specimen sequenced was PBMCs or T cells enriched from blood (not recorded which). The receptor was derived from a woman aged 45-65 years who had recovered from COVID-19.

The CDR3 nucleotides are TGTGCCAGCTCACAAAATGACAGGGGGGGGTATAGCAATCAGCCCCAGCATTTT. This codes for CASSQNDRGGYSNQPQHF. The rearrangement joins TRBV18 to TRBJ1-5, with 9 bases fitting TRBD1. J gave up 0 bases and V 4 bases, and 10 bases lay outside the gene matches. Germline CDR1 and CDR2: KGHSH and LQKENI. This CDR3 is built from 18 residues. Full variable domain (missing parts from reference TRBV18 and TRBJ1-5): NAGVMQNPRHLVRRRGQEARLRCSPMKGHSHVYWYRQLPEEGLKFMVYLQKENIIDESGMPKERFSAEFPKEGPSILRIQQVVRGDSAAYFCASSQNDRGGYSNQPQHFGDGTRLSIL.